This T cell receptor (beta chain) is from a study of blood T cells in healthy people across ages. Study context: Per two T cells, template switching captured roughly one barcoded beta molecule. Study-wide points: Significant beta diversity loss was already apparent by age approximately 38, declining roughly linearly.

PCR was performed a second time for about 7 to 11 cycles using a sample-barcoded 5' primer and a J-beta primer mix. In TCRdb, the 5' RACE reads were re-called with MiXCR into one record per CDR3 protein. This table has about 800,000 distinct CDR3 sequences, 46% appearing once. For this clonotype: Its antigen is not identified.

This CDR3 contains 15 residues. The ends were cut back, 5 bases at V and 11 bases at J, with 24 bases in the middle. The germline CDR1 and CDR2 sequences are MDHEN and SYDVKM. Donors were systemically healthy Caucasian individuals from Russia aged about 6 to 90 years. This TCR derives from an elderly man in good health. Sequencing was performed on blood. The V and J genes are TRBV28 and TRBJ2-5; tentative D call: TRBD2 (5 bases). The CDR3 sequence is CASSRPGSLGWEQYF. CDR3 DNA sequence: TGTGCCAGCAGTCGGCCGGGGTCACTCGGTTGGGAGCAGTACTTC.